The present T cell receptor (beta chain) was sequenced within a study of blood T cell repertoires in COVID-19. The V gene end was trimmed by 4 bases and the J gene end by 2 bases; junction bases not matched to a gene: 15. This CDR3 is 19 amino acids long. Germline V gene lookup returns CDR1 SGHRS and CDR2 YFSETQ. Using immunoSEQ multiplex PCR, the repertoire was profiled, and TCRdb retains in-frame clones only, with some absent. The repertoire consists of roughly 130,000 clones, with 86% occurring once and the leading ten covering about 4.7%. This clonotype was obtained from a man aged 40-55 years with acute or convalescent COVID-19. The gene calls are TRBV5-1 and TRBJ2-7, with 13 bases lining up with TRBD2. The material sequenced was peripheral blood. The CDR3 loop reads CASSPRRTSGSRLTYEQYF. CDR3 DNA: TGCGCCAGCAGCCCCCGCCGGACTAGCGGGAGTCGTCTTACCTACGAGCAGTACTTC.